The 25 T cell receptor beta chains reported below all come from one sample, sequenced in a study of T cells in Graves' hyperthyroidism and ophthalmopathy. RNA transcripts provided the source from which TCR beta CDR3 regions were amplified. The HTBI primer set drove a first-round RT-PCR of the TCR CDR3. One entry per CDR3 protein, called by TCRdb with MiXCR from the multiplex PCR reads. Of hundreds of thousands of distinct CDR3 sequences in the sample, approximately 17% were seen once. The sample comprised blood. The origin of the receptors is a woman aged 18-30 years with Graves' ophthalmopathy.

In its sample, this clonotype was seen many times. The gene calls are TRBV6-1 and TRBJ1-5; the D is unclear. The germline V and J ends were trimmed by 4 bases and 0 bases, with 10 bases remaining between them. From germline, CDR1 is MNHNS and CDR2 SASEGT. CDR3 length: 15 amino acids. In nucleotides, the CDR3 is TGTGCCAGCAGTGTGTGGGATAGTAGCAATCAGCCCCAGCATTTT. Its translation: CASSVWDSSNQPQHF.

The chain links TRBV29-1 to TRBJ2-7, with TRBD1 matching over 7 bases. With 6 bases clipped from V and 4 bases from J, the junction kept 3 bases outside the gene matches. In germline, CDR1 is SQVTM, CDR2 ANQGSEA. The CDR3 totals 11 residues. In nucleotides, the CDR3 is TGCAGCGTCGTGGACAGGTACGAGCAGTACTTC. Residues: CSVVDRYEQYF.

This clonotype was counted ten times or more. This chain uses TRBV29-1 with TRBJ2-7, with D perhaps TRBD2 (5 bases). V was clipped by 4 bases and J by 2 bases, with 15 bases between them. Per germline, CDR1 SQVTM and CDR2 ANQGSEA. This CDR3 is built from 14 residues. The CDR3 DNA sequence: TGCAGCGTTGTACGGCTAGCCTTTCCCTACGAGCAGTACTTC. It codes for CSVVRLAFPYEQYF.

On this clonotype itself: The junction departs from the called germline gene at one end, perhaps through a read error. The CDR3 DNA reads as TGTGCCAGCAGTCACTCGAAACCCAGGGATCAAGAGACCCAGTACTTC. Its translation: CASSHSKPRDQETQYF. The chain carries TRBV6-2 or TRBV6-3 and TRBJ2-5, with a possible D match to TRBD1 (5 bases). The CDR3 covers 16 residues. Looked up from germline, CDR1 is MNHEY and CDR2 is SVGEGT.

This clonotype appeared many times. The CDR3 is CASSQEGEPQHF. Written as DNA, the CDR3 is TGTGCCAGCAGCCAAGAGGGGGAGCCCCAGCATTTT. The chain couples TRBV3-1 to TRBJ1-5; possible D gene TRBD1, 5 bases. Germline lookup yields CDR1 LGHDT and CDR2 YNNKEL (reference sequence). The V and J ends lost 0 bases and 8 bases respectively, with 5 bases between them. CDR3 length: 12 amino acids. The entire variable domain, with the rest obtained from reference TRBV3-1 and TRBJ1-5, is as follows: DTAVSQTPKYLVTQMGNDKSIKCEQNLGHDTMYWYKQDSKKFLKIMFSYNNKELIINETVPNRFSPKSPDKAHLNLHINSLELGDSAVYFCASSQEGEPQHFGDGTRLSIL.

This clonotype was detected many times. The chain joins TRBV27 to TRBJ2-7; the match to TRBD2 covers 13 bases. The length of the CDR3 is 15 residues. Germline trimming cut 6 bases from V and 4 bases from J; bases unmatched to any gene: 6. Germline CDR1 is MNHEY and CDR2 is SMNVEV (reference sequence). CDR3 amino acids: CASSRTSGRGYEQYF. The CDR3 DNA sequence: TGTGCCAGCAGCCGGACTAGCGGGAGAGGGTACGAGCAGTACTTC.

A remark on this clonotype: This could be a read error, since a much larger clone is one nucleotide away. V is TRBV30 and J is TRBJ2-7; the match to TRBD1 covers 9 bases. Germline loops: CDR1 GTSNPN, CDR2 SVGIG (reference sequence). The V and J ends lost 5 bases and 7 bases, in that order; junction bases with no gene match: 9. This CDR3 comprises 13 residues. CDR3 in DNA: TGTGCCTGGGCGGAACAGGGGGCTGGTGAGCAGTACTTC. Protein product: CAWAEQGAGEQYF.

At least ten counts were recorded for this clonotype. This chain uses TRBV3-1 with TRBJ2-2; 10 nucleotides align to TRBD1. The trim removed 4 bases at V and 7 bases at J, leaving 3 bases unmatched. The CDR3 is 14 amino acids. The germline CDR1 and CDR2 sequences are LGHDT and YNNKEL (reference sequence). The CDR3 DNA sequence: TGTGCCAGCAGCCCGGGACAGGGGAGCGGGGAGCTGTTTTTT. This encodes CASSPGQGSGELFF. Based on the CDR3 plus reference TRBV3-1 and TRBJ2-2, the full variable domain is DTAVSQTPKYLVTQMGNDKSIKCEQNLGHDTMYWYKQDSKKFLKIMFSYNNKELIINETVPNRFSPKSPDKAHLNLHINSLELGDSAVYFCASSPGQGSGELFFGEGSRLTVL.

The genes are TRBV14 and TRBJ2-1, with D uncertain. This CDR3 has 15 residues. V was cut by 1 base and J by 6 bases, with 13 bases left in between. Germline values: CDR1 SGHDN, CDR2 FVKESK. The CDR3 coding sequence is TGTGCCAGCAGCCAAGGAGGTCTTATACTCAATGAGCAGTTCTTC. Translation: CASSQGGLILNEQFF.

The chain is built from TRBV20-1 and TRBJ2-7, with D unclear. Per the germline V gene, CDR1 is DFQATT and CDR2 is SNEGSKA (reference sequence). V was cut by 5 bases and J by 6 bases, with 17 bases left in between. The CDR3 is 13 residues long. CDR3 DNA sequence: TGCAGTGCTGGATCACTACTTGGGTTCGAGCAGTACTTC. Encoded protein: CSAGSLLGFEQYF.

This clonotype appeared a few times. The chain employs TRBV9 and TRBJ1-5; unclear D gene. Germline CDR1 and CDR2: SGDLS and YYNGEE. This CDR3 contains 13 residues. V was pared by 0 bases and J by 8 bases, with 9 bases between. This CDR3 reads CASSVAMEEPQHF. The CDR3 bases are TGTGCCAGCAGCGTAGCGATGGAGGAGCCCCAGCATTTT.

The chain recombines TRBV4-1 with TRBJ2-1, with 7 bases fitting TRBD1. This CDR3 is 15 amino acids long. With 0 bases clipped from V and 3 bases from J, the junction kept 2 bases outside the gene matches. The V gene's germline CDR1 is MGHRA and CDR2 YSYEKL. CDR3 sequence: CASSQDRGFYNEQFF. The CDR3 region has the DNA TGCGCCAGCAGCCAAGACAGGGGGTTCTACAATGAGCAGTTCTTC.

The CDR3, as DNA: TGCGCCAGCAGCCCCCGTTCTAGAGCCGGGGGCCCGAACACTGAAGCTTTCTTT. It is translated as CASSPRSRAGGPNTEAFF. This chain uses TRBV4-1 with TRBJ1-1; tentatively, D is TRBD1 (6 bases). Germline-derived CDR1 and CDR2 are MGHRA and YSYEKL. The CDR3 has 18 amino acids. V shed 4 bases and J shed 1 base, with 22 bases lying between them.

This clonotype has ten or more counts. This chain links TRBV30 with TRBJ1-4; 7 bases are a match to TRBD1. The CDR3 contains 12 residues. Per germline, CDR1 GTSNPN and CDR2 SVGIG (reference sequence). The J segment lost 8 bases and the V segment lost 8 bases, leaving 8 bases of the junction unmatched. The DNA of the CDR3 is TGTGCCGGTCAGGGGGAAGGGGAAAAACTGTTTTTT. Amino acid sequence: CAGQGEGEKLFF.

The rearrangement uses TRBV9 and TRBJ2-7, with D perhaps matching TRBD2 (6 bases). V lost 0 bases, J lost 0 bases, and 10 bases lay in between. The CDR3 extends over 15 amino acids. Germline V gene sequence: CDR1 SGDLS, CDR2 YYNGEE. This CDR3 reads CASSVGAEGSYEQYF. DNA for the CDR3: TGTGCCAGCAGCGTAGGGGCGGAGGGCTCCTACGAGCAGTACTTC.

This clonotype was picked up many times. For the CDR3, the DNA is TGTGCCAGCAGCTTAGAACCTAGCGGGAGGGCCCAAGGGACCTACGAGCAGTACTTC. It yields the protein CASSLEPSGRAQGTYEQYF. This rearrangement joins TRBV11-2 to TRBJ2-7; 12 nucleotides agree with TRBD2. The germline V gene encodes CDR1 SGHAT and CDR2 FQNNGV. The CDR3 runs 19 residues. Germline trimming cut 0 bases from V and 2 bases from J; bases unmatched to any gene: 11. The entire variable domain, with the rest obtained from reference TRBV11-2 and TRBJ2-7, is as follows: EAGVAQSPRYKIIEKRQSVAFWCNPISGHATLYWYQQILGQGPKLLIQFQNNGVVDDSQLPKDRFSAERLKGVDSTLKIQPAKLEDSAVYLCASSLEPSGRAQGTYEQYFGPGTRLTVT.

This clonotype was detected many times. The CDR3 spells CASTKSGKANEKLFF. The DNA for the CDR3 is TGTGCCAGCACTAAAAGCGGGAAGGCTAATGAAAAACTGTTTTTT. The rearrangement joins TRBV11-2 to TRBJ1-4; no definite D call. From germline, CDR1 is SGHAT and CDR2 FQNNGV. This CDR3 is built from 15 residues. Trimming removed 7 bases at V and 3 bases at J, with 15 bases between. The full variable domain, rest sourced from reference TRBV11-2 and TRBJ1-4, is EAGVAQSPRYKIIEKRQSVAFWCNPISGHATLYWYQQILGQGPKLLIQFQNNGVVDDSQLPKDRFSAERLKGVDSTLKIQPAKLEDSAVYLCASTKSGKANEKLFFGSGTQLSVL.

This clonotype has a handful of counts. The CDR3: CASRGRTGARNEKLFF. In nucleotides, the CDR3 is TGTGCCAGCAGGGGTCGGACAGGGGCTCGTAATGAAAAACTGTTTTTT. The rearrangement links TRBV12-3 or TRBV12-4 to TRBJ1-4, with TRBD1 identical over 9 bases. This CDR3 is 16 amino acids long. V lost 6 bases, J lost 4 bases, and 9 bases stayed unmatched.

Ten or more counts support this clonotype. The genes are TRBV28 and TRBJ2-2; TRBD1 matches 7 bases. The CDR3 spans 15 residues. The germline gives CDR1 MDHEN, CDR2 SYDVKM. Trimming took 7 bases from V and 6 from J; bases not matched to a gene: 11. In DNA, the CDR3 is TGTGCCAGCACTGGCTCAGAGCAGGGGGCCGGGGAGCTGTTTTTT. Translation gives CASTGSEQGAGELFF.

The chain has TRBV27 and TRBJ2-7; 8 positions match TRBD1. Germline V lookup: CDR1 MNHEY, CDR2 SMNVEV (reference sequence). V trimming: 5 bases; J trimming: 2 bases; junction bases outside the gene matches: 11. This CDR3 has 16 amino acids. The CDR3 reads CASSLNPGTGPYEQYF. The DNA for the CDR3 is TGTGCCAGCAGTCTTAACCCCGGGACAGGCCCCTACGAGCAGTACTTC.

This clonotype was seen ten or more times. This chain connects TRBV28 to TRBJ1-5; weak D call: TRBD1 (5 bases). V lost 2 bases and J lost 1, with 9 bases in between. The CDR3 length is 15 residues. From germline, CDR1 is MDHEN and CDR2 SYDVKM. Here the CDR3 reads CASSLTGGSNQPQHF. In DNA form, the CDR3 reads TGTGCCAGCAGTTTAACAGGAGGAAGCAATCAGCCCCAGCATTTT. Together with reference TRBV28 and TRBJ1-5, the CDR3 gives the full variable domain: DVKVTQSSRYLVKRTGEKVFLECVQDMDHENMFWYRQDPGLGLRLIYFSYDVKMKEKGDIPEGYSVSREKKERFSLILESASTNQTSMYLCASSLTGGSNQPQHFGDGTRLSIL.

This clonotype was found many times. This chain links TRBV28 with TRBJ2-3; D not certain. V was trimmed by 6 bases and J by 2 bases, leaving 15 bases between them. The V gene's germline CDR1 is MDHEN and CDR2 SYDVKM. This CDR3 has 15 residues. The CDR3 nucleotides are TGTGCCAGCAGCTTGCGGTGGCAGTTCACAGATACGCAGTATTTT. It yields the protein CASSLRWQFTDTQYF.

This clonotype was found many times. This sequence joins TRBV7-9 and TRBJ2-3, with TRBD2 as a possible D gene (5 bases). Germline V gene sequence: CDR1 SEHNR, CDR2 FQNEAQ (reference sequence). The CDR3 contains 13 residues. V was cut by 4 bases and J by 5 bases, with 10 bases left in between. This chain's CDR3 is CASSYRREDTQYF. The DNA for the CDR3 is TGTGCCAGCAGCTACCGACGGGAAGATACGCAGTATTTT.

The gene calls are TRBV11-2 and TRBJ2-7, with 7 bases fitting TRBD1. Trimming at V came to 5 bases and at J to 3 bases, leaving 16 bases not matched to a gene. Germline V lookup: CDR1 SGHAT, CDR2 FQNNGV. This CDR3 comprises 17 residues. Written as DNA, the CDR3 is TGTGCCAGCAGCCTCCTAGCCCAGACAGGGACGGGCTACGAGCAGTACTTC. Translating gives CASSLLAQTGTGYEQYF.

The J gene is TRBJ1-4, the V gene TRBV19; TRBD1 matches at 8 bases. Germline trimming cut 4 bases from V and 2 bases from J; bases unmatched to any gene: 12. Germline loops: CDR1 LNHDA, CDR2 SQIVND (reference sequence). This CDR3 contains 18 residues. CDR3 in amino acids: CASSRADRGESTNEKLFF. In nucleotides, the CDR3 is TGTGCCAGTAGTAGGGCCGACAGGGGTGAGTCGACTAATGAAAAACTGTTTTTT.